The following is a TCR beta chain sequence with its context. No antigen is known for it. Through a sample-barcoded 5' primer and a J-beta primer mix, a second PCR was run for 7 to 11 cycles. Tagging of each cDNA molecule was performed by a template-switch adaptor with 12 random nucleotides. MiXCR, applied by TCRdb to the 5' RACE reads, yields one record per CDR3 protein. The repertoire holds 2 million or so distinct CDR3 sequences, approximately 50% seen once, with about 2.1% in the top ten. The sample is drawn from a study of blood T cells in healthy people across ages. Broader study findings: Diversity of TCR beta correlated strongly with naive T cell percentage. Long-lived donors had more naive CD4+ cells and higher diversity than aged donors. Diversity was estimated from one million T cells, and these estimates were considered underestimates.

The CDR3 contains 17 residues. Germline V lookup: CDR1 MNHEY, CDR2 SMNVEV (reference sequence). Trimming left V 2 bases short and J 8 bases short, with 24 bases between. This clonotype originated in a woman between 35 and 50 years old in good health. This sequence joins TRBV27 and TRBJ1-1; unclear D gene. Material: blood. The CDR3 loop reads CASSLILRQATVMEAFF. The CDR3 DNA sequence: TGTGCCAGCAGTTTAATCCTCCGGCAGGCAACTGTCATGGAAGCTTTCTTT.